A selection of T cell receptor beta chains follows, all from one sample in a study of molecular identifiers for immune sequencing clone quantification. TCRdb reprocessed the PCR reads via MiXCR and lists one record per CDR3 protein. Of about 300,000 distinct CDR3 sequences listed, 20% to 25% were seen once; the top ten hold more than 0.8%. Specimen: naive CD8+ T cells from blood, with Jurkat cell RNA spiked in. The receptors were sampled from a human donor in good health. Some libraries in this study had Jurkat cell RNA spiked in. Both conserved end residues are part of each CDR3. D genes are given only for firm matches. Clone size appears in some rows only: once, few, many, or a class for an expanded clone.

>-|TRBJ2-7|14|few|TRBV7-9
CASTLETGALEQYF
TGTGCCAGCACCCTCGAAACGGGGGCTCTCGAGCAGTACTTC
>-|TRBJ2-3|18|many|TRBV9
CASSVDRTGGSSTDTQYF
TGTGCCAGCAGCGTAGACAGGACAGGAGGGAGTAGCACAGATACGCAGTATTTT
>-|TRBJ1-4|17|-|TRBV7-6
CAGSLGRNRVDGEKLFF
TGTGCCGGCAGCTTGGGGAGGAACAGGGTTGATGGCGAAAAACTGTTTTTT
>TRBD1|TRBJ2-7|13|many|TRBV5-4
CASSSQGGLEQYF
TGTGCCAGCAGCTCACAGGGGGGACTCGAGCAGTACTTC
>-|TRBJ2-7|15|once|TRBV7-6
CASSPEGIRSYEQYF
TGTGCCAGCAGCCCCGAAGGGATCCGCTCCTACGAGCAGTACTTC
>TRBD2|TRBJ2-1|18|-|TRBV20-1
CSAQGTSGRTSSYNGQFF
TGCAGTGCTCAGGGGACTAGCGGGAGGACGAGCTCCTACAATGGGCAGTTCTTC
>TRBD2|TRBJ2-1|16|many|TRBV12-3/TRBV12-4
CASSFLAGGGYNEQFF
TGTGCCAGCAGTTTTCTTGCGGGGGGCGGATACAATGAGCAGTTCTTC
>-|TRBJ1-3|15|-|TRBV13
CAISLVWGSGNTIYF
TGTGCCATCAGCTTAGTCTGGGGATCTGGAAACACCATATATTTT
>-|TRBJ2-3|15|many|TRBV19
CASSPEEFSTDTQYF
TGTGCCAGTAGTCCAGAGGAGTTTAGCACAGATACGCAGTATTTT
>-|TRBJ1-5|15|many|TRBV7-9
CASSPGWESNQPQHF
TGTGCCAGCAGCCCGGGCTGGGAGAGCAATCAGCCCCAGCATTTT
>TRBD2|TRBJ2-5|16|many|TRBV2
CASNLLAGGPRETQYF
TGTGCCAGCAATCTTTTAGCGGGGGGGCCGCGAGAGACCCAGTACTTC
>-|TRBJ1-1|16|many|TRBV4-1
CASSQGSGWQTAEAFF
TGCGCCAGCAGCCAAGGTTCTGGCTGGCAGACTGCTGAAGCTTTCTTT
>TRBD1|TRBJ1-1|12|many|TRBV30
CAWSVQGTEAFF
TGTGCCTGGAGTGTACAGGGGACTGAAGCTTTCTTT
>TRBD2|TRBJ2-3|18|many|TRBV7-9
CASSPYWTSGSDADTQYF
TGTGCCAGCAGCCCCTATTGGACTAGCGGGAGTGATGCAGATACGCAGTATTTT
>-|TRBJ2-5|14|many|TRBV5-1
CASSIDLYQETQYF
TGCGCCAGCAGCATCGATTTGTACCAAGAGACCCAGTACTTC
>-|TRBJ2-3|16|few|TRBV27
CASNTRWGKSTDTQYF
TGTGCCAGCAACACGCGGTGGGGGAAAAGCACAGATACGCAGTATTTT
>-|TRBJ1-1|15|-|TRBV11-2
CASSLLRDLNTEAFF
TGTGCCAGCAGTCTACTTCGGGACCTGAACACTGAAGCTTTCTTT
>TRBD1|TRBJ1-4|16|many|TRBV7-9
CASSRTGGNTNEKLFF
TGTGCCAGCAGCCGGACAGGGGGTAATACTAATGAAAAACTGTTTTTT
>TRBD1|TRBJ2-7|14|many|TRBV5-1
CASSFTGTGGEQYF
TGCGCCAGCAGCTTCACCGGGACAGGGGGCGAGCAGTACTTC
>TRBD2|TRBJ2-3|13|-|TRBV30
CASGRGGTDTQYF
TGTGCCTCCGGTCGGGGGGGCACAGATACGCAGTATTTT
>-|TRBJ2-2|13|-|TRBV30
CAWSLLSPGELFF
TGTGCCTGGAGTTTACTCTCCCCCGGGGAGCTGTTTTTT
>-|TRBJ1-1|13|-|TRBV12-3/TRBV12-4
CASSITGADEAFF
TGTGCCAGCAGTATCACAGGAGCAGATGAAGCTTTCTTT
>TRBD1|TRBJ2-7|12|many|TRBV19
CATGTGGYEQYF
TGTGCCACCGGGACAGGGGGCTACGAGCAGTACTTC
>-|TRBJ2-7|17|many|TRBV12-3/TRBV12-4
CASSFSWSLGEVYEQYF
TGTGCCAGCAGTTTCTCGTGGTCATTGGGAGAGGTCTACGAGCAGTACTTC
>-|TRBJ2-5|13|many|TRBV4-3
CASSTREGETQYF
TGCGCCAGCAGCACCCGAGAAGGAGAGACCCAGTACTTC
>-|TRBJ2-2|14|many|TRBV19
CASSPRANTGELFF
TGTGCCAGTAGTCCAAGGGCGAACACCGGGGAGCTGTTTTTT
>-|TRBJ2-3|15|-|TRBV12-3/TRBV12-4
CATLNRGGSTDTQYF
TGTGCCACCTTAAACAGGGGGGGTAGCACAGATACGCAGTATTTT
>-|TRBJ1-1|13|many|TRBV20-1
CSARWPEGTEAFF
TGCAGTGCTAGATGGCCCGAGGGTACTGAAGCTTTCTTT
>-|TRBJ1-4|12|many|TRBV12-3/TRBV12-4
CASSPGTEKLFF
TGTGCCAGCAGTCCAGGAACTGAAAAACTGTTTTTT
>-|TRBJ1-2|11|many|TRBV12-3/TRBV12-4
CASSSSYGYTF
TGTGCCAGCAGTTCCAGCTATGGCTACACCTTC
>TRBD1|TRBJ2-1|16|many|TRBV7-9
CASSSTRDRTYNEQFF
TGTGCCAGCAGCTCTACCCGGGACAGGACCTACAATGAGCAGTTCTTC
>-|TRBJ2-5|13|few|TRBV3-1
CASSVPWGETQYF
TGTGCCAGCAGCGTCCCGTGGGGAGAGACCCAGTACTTC
>-|TRBJ1-2|13|many|TRBV27
CASSFLADYGYTF
-
>-|TRBJ2-7|13|many|TRBV6-5
CASSFLRTYEQYF
TGTGCCAGCAGTTTTCTTAGAACCTACGAGCAGTACTTC
>-|TRBJ2-7|14|many|TRBV29-1
CSVFFAGLSYEQYF
TGCAGCGTTTTTTTCGCCGGCCTCTCCTACGAGCAGTACTTC